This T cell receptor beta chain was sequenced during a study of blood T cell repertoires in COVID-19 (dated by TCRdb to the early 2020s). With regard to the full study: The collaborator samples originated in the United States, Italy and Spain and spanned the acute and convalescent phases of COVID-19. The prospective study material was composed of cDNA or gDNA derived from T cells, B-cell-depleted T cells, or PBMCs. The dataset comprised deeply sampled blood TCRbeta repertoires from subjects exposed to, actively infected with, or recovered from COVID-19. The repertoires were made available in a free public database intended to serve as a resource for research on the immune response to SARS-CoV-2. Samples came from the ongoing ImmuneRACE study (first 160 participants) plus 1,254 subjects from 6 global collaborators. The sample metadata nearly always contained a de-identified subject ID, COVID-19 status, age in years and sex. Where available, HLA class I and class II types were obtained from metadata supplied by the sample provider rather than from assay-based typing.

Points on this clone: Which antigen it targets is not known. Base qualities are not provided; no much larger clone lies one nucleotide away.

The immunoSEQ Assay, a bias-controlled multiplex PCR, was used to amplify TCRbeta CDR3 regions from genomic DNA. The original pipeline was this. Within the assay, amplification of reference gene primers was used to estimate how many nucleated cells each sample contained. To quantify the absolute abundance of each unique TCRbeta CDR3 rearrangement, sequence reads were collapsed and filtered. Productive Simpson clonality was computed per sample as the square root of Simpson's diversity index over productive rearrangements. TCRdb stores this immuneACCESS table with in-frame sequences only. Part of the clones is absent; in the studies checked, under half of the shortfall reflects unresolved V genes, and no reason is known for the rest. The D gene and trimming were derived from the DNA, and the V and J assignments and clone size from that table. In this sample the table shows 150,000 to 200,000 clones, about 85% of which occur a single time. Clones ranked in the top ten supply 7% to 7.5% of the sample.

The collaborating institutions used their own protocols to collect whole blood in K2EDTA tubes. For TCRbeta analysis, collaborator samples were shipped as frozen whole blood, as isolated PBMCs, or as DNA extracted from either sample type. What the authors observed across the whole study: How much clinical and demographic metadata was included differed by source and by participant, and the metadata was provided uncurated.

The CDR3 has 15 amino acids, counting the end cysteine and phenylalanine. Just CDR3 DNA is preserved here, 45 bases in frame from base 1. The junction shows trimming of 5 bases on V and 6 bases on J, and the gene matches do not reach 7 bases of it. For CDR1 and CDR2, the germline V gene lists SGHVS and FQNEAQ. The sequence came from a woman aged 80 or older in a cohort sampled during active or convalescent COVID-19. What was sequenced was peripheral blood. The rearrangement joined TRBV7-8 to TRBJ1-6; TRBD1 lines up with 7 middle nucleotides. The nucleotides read TGTGCCAGCAGCGGCGTAGGACAGGCTAATTCACCCCTCCACTTT. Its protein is CASSGVGQANSPLHF.